The 21 T cell receptor beta chains in this list originate from one sample, sequenced in a study of T-cell memory formation after mild COVID-19. Using its own MiXCR run on the 5' RACE reads, TCRdb lists one record per CDR3 protein. The sample has roughly 340,000 distinct CDR3 sequences, around 15% seen once. Sequencing was carried out using PBMCs or a T cell subset sorted from them (not recorded which). Receptors were obtained from a man between 18 and 35 years old who had mild COVID-19 (a few samples of this study predate the infection). Cell type and time point are not known.

V gene TRBV28 combines with J gene TRBJ2-2, with TRBD2 identical over 11 bases. This CDR3 is 15 amino acids long. V trimming: 5 bases; J trimming: 5 bases; junction bases outside the gene matches: 4. From germline, CDR1 is MDHEN and CDR2 SYDVKM. The CDR3 bases are TGTGCCAGCAGTCTGCTAGCGGGGGGAACCGGGGAGCTGTTTTTT. It codes for CASSLLAGGTGELFF.

This clonotype was counted many times. The chain combines TRBV5-1 with TRBJ2-3; 8 nucleotides line up with TRBD1. Per the germline V gene, CDR1 is SGHRS and CDR2 is YFSETQ. The CDR3 has 16 residues. V shed 4 bases, J shed 3 bases, and the junction held 10 bases outside the gene matches. CDR3 sequence (DNA): TGCGCCAGCAGCCGAACGACAGGGGTTGTGACAGATACGCAGTATTTT. Amino acids: CASSRTTGVVTDTQYF. Using reference TRBV5-1 and TRBJ2-3 for the parts outside the CDR3, the full variable domain is KAGVTQTPRYLIKTRGQQVTLSCSPISGHRSVSWYQQTPGQGLQFLFEYFSETQRNKGNFPGRFSGRQFSNSRSEMNVSTLELGDSALYLCASSRTTGVVTDTQYFGPGTRLTVL.

The V gene is TRBV29-1, the J gene TRBJ1-1, with D possibly being TRBD1 (6 bases). The CDR3 spans 12 residues. With 6 bases removed from V and 5 bases from J, the gap between germline ends came to 13 bases. The germline gives CDR1 SQVTM, CDR2 ANQGSEA. CDR3 DNA: TGCAGCGTGAGTACAGGGTTGACTGAAGCTTTCTTT. Its translation is CSVSTGLTEAFF. Together with reference TRBV29-1 and TRBJ1-1, the CDR3 gives the full variable domain: SAVISQKPSRDICQRGTSLTIQCQVDSQVTMMFWYRQQPGQSLTLIATANQGSEATYESGFVIDKFPISRPNLTFSTLTVSNMSPEDSSIYLCSVSTGLTEAFFGQGTRLTVV.

The J gene is TRBJ1-1, the V gene TRBV12-3 or TRBV12-4, with 7 bases aligning to TRBD1. The J segment lost 3 bases and the V segment lost 5 bases, leaving 6 bases of the junction unmatched. This CDR3 has 14 residues. CDR3 coding DNA: TGTGCCAGCAGTGGTGACAGGGAACACACTGAAGCTTTCTTT. This encodes CASSGDREHTEAFF.

This clonotype was counted a few times. At one end, the junction sequence differs from germline, possibly due to a read error. The chain uses TRBV7-2 and TRBJ1-1; 7 positions match TRBD1. CDR1 SGHTA and CDR2 FQGNSA come from the germline V gene. The CDR3 spans 12 residues. This chain's CDR3 is CASSFRDRDVIF. The CDR3, as DNA: TGTGCCAGCAGCTTTAGAGACAGGGACGTAATCTTT.

This clonotype was detected ten times or more. The chain is built from TRBV18 and TRBJ2-3; 10 bases line up with TRBD2. Trimming removed 3 bases from V and 4 bases from J; junction bases left unmatched: 4. Germline V gene data show CDR1 as KGHSH and CDR2 as LQKENI. The CDR3 consists of 15 residues. The CDR3 nucleotides are TGTGCCAGCTCACCCACTAGCGGGGCTTCAGATACGCAGTATTTT. Its translation is CASSPTSGASDTQYF.

This clonotype has more than one count but fewer than ten. V is TRBV12-3 or TRBV12-4 and J is TRBJ1-2; D unclear. V gave up 4 bases and J gave up 0 bases, with 15 bases separating them. This CDR3 is 16 amino acids long. CDR3 region: CASSSERRPANYGYTF. The CDR3 DNA reads TGTGCCAGCAGTTCGGAACGAAGGCCAGCTAACTATGGCTACACCTTC.

This clonotype has more than one count but fewer than ten. This rearrangement joins TRBV11-2 to TRBJ2-2, with D maybe TRBD2 (6 bases). V lost 6 bases, J lost 1 base, and 12 bases lay in between. Germline CDR1 reads SGHAT; CDR2 reads FQNNGV. The CDR3 has 15 residues. CDR3 coding DNA: TGTGCCAGCAGGACCCCCGGGGGGAACACCGGGGAGCTGTTTTTT. The encoded protein is CASRTPGGNTGELFF.

V usage is TRBV5-5 and J usage is TRBJ2-7; D unresolved. Between the trimmed V and J ends, which lost 4 bases and 2 bases, there was a span of 13 bases. The CDR3 is made up of 14 amino acids. Germline V gene lookup returns CDR1 SGHKS and CDR2 YYEKEE (reference sequence). This CDR3 reads CASSRPAGTYEQYF. The CDR3 DNA reads TGTGCCAGCAGCCGACCCGCAGGCACCTACGAGCAGTACTTC.

The chain links TRBV12-3 or TRBV12-4 to TRBJ2-5, with D possibly being TRBD2 (7 bases). This CDR3 is 14 amino acids long. The V and J ends lost 2 bases and 4 bases respectively, with 11 bases between them. In nucleotides, the CDR3 is TGTGCCAGCAGTTTAAGGCGGGGGCTAGAGACCCAGTACTTC. Protein sequence: CASSLRRGLETQYF.

This clonotype was observed many times. CDR3 amino acids: CASSFDGSTEAFF. CDR3 in DNA: TGCGCCAGCAGCTTCGACGGTAGCACTGAAGCTTTCTTT. The genes are TRBV5-1 and TRBJ1-1; unclear D gene. Looked up from germline, CDR1 is SGHRS and CDR2 is YFSETQ. The CDR3 is made up of 13 amino acids. Trimming took 2 bases from V and 4 from J, leaving 9 bases between them. Full variable domain (remainder filled in from reference TRBV5-1 and TRBJ1-1): KAGVTQTPRYLIKTRGQQVTLSCSPISGHRSVSWYQQTPGQGLQFLFEYFSETQRNKGNFPGRFSGRQFSNSRSEMNVSTLELGDSALYLCASSFDGSTEAFFGQGTRLTVV.

This clonotype was counted at least ten times. The chain combines TRBV11-2 with TRBJ2-1; TRBD2 matches at 9 bases. This CDR3 comprises 16 residues. Trimming at V came to 0 bases and at J to 6 bases, leaving 6 bases not matched to a gene. Germline V lookup: CDR1 SGHAT, CDR2 FQNNGV. The CDR3 is CASSLDLWRGGNEQFF. Written as DNA, the CDR3 is TGTGCCAGCAGCTTAGATCTTTGGCGGGGGGGCAATGAGCAGTTCTTC. The entire variable domain, with the rest obtained from reference TRBV11-2 and TRBJ2-1, is as follows: EAGVAQSPRYKIIEKRQSVAFWCNPISGHATLYWYQQILGQGPKLLIQFQNNGVVDDSQLPKDRFSAERLKGVDSTLKIQPAKLEDSAVYLCASSLDLWRGGNEQFFGPGTRLTVL.

This clonotype was recorded many times. J is TRBJ2-4 and V is TRBV4-1; 9 bases line up with TRBD1. Germline CDR1 MGHRA, CDR2 YSYEKL. Losses at the gene ends were 0 bases for V and 2 bases for J; bases not matched to a gene: 8. This CDR3 is built from 18 residues. CDR3 DNA: TGCGCCAGCAGCCAAGAGCCGGGACAGGGTGTTACCAAAAACATTCAGTACTTC. Residues: CASSQEPGQGVTKNIQYF.

This clonotype has only one observation. The junction departs from germline at one end; a sequencing error may be responsible. The V call is TRBV6-4, the J call TRBJ2-1, with 8 bases fitting TRBD1. The germline CDR1 and CDR2 sequences are MRHNA and SNTAGT. The CDR3 consists of 14 residues. CDR3 nucleotides: TGTGCCATCAGTGACTCCGGGACAGGCAATGAGCAGTTCTTC. Translated: CAISDSGTGNEQFF.

The table lists this clonotype with a few counts. V gene TRBV24-1 combines with J gene TRBJ2-3; D is unresolved. Germline CDR1 and CDR2: KGHDR and SFDVKD. CDR3 length: 14 residues. The germline V and J ends were trimmed by 0 bases and 12 bases, with 15 bases remaining between them. The CDR3 reads CATSDLDRGGNQYF. CDR3 nucleotide sequence: TGTGCCACCAGTGATTTGGATCGCGGCGGAAATCAGTATTTT.

There are a few counts of this clonotype. Here the CDR3 reads CASRGNSGQYF. CDR3 nucleotide sequence: TGTGCCAGCAGGGGGAATTCGGGGCAGTACTTC. V is TRBV12-3 or TRBV12-4 and J is TRBJ2-7, with D unclear. V lost 6 bases, J lost 9 bases, and 12 bases lay in between. The CDR3 runs to 11 residues.

A few counts support this clonotype. V and J are TRBV4-1 and TRBJ2-7, with D possibly TRBD1 on 6 matching bases. With 4 bases removed from V and 0 bases from J, the gap between germline ends came to 13 bases. CDR1 MGHRA and CDR2 YSYEKL come from the germline V gene. The CDR3 spans 15 residues. CDR3 residues: CASSRDRLSSYEQYF. The DNA for the CDR3 is TGCGCCAGCAGCCGCGACAGGCTTAGCTCCTACGAGCAGTACTTC.

This clonotype has only a few counts. This CDR3 fails to terminate in the conserved phenylalanine or tryptophan, so it likely reflects a read error. No DNA is shown, since the ends of the CDR3 on it are uncertain; the CDR3 is the one TCRdb lists. The V call is TRBV6-4, the J call TRBJ2-7. The germline CDR1 and CDR2 sequences are MRHNA and SNTAGT. The CDR3 region is 9 residues in length, termini included. CDR3 protein: CASSDSRYG.

This clonotype was counted many times. As DNA, the CDR3 is TGCGCCAGCAGCCAAGATGGGGGGACGGGAGAGCAGTTCTTC. It specifies CASSQDGGTGEQFF. This chain joins TRBV4-1 and TRBJ2-1; a weak D match, TRBD2 (6 bases). The germline V and J ends were trimmed by 0 bases and 10 bases, with 13 bases remaining between them. The germline CDR1 and CDR2 sequences are MGHRA and YSYEKL. This CDR3 has 14 residues.

This chain links TRBV7-9 with TRBJ2-5, with D possibly called TRBD1 or TRBD2 (5 bases each). The CDR3 is 15 amino acids. V lost 5 bases and J lost 5, with 18 bases in between. From germline, CDR1 is SEHNR and CDR2 FQNEAQ (reference sequence). CDR3 amino acids: CASSPGTIGGETQYF. The CDR3 bases are TGTGCCAGCAGCCCGGGGACGATTGGTGGGGAGACCCAGTACTTC.

The rearrangement links TRBV7-3 to TRBJ2-2, with D tentatively TRBD1 or TRBD2 (5 bases each). The CDR3 runs to 14 residues. CDR1 and CDR2 from the germline V gene are SGHTA and FQGTGA. V gave up 5 bases and J gave up 3 bases, with 10 bases separating them. The CDR3 DNA sequence: TGTGCCAGCAGCCAGCAGGGACACACCGGGGAGCTGTTTTTT. Translation gives CASSQQGHTGELFF.